This T cell receptor (beta chain) emerged from a study of cytomegalovirus exposure and HLA in healthy donors (dated by TCRdb to about 2017). Regarding the complete study: According to an earlier analysis of 587 of the donors, about 180 million T cells yielded roughly 100 million unique TCR beta sequences and around 280 Gb of sequence data. Roughly 300 gigabases of sequencing data and around 87 million unique TCR sequences were included in an early release covering 550 to 800 HLA-typed donors. Among the approximately 430 genotyped donors, approximately 77% belonged to the genetic ancestry cluster associated with self-reported Caucasian donors. The study aimed to test whether cataloging public T cell receptors could reveal signatures of past pathogen exposure. The T cell repertoires of under 700 subjects were profiled by immunosequencing and related to cytomegalovirus serostatus. A separate validation cohort of 100 to 150 different subjects was used in addition to the approximately 640-subject first cohort. To predict cytomegalovirus infection status, the study brought together high-throughput TCR immunosequencing, statistical association of individual TCRs with disease status, and machine learning. A later analysis re-analyzed previously published TCR beta repertoires from 666 donors and added high-resolution HLA genotyping to study TCR occurrence patterns. In the later analysis, no new phenotypic data were used to find candidate immune exposures; instead, reliance was placed on TCR beta sequences and their occurrence across donors. An earlier analysis of 587 of the donors used high-throughput TCR beta sequencing to judge whether each TCR beta V gene segment behaved as functional or pseudogenic. Donor age, sex, ethnicity and CMV serostatus were collected together with the repertoire data. A later genetic analysis took genome-wide SNP genotypes for about 55% of the 666 donors and used that subset as a discovery cohort. Every discovery cohort repertoire had been produced on one sequencing platform. Class I and class II HLA loci were covered by the typing at four-digit resolution. The number of typed donors differed by locus: about 620-640 for A, B, C, DRB1 and DQB1; some 500 for DQA1; over 600 for DPA1; and some 470 for DPB1. Roughly five DR-DQ haplotypes were handled as single units for association and clustering, since linkage in the cohort was strong. Among roughly 400 genotyped donors of the cohort, an average of around 250,000 unique TCR beta nucleotide sequences was sequenced per donor, of which about 20% were non-productive.

Library construction relied on the immunoSEQ multiplex PCR assay. For the multiplex PCR, a mixture combining 60 forward primers for TCR Vbeta segments and 13 reverse primers for TCR Jbeta segments was used. A multiplex PCR assay on genomic DNA amplified the CDR3 region of rearranged TCR beta genes. Amplified TCR beta libraries were sequenced as 87-base-pair reads on the Illumina HiSeq System. In the paper's pipeline: Across the 500 to 850 repertoires, a later analysis counted approximately 83 million unique TCR beta chains, roughly 11 million of which were shared by at least two donors. To remove PCR and sequencing errors, raw reads were error-corrected and collapsed into unique sequences using a nearest-neighbor algorithm that merged closely related sequences. V, D and J gene segments were assigned by aligning CDR3 sequences to IMGT reference sequences. For a sequence to be retained, a match of at least six nucleotides was required to both a V gene segment and a J gene segment. Rearrangements were called productive when the CDR3 lacked stop codons and stayed in frame with V and J; all others were non-productive. Following IMGT convention, CDR3 was defined as the stretch from the second conserved V-encoded cysteine to the conserved J-encoded phenylalanine. In an earlier analysis of roughly 610 of the donors, sequences lacking an unambiguous match to a single V gene segment were excluded. In an earlier analysis of approximately 590 of the donors, a V segment was called functional when productive rearrangements were above 56.7%, and segregating when the standard deviation between donors exceeded 5%. To diagnose cytomegalovirus status from the catalog of TCR beta chain sequences, a statistical classification framework was built. In a later analysis, TCR nucleotide sequences were compared against IMGT/GENE-DB human TR gene sequences so that V and J genes could be assigned. Using the TCRdist pipeline, a later analysis assigned CDR3 sequences along with most-parsimonious VDJ recombination scenarios. A later analysis defined each TCR beta chain by its CDR3 amino acid sequence plus V-gene family, and excluded reads lacking a unique V-gene family. To address suspected cross-contamination and a sequencing artifact, a later analysis removed roughly 640 highly shared, low-generation-probability nucleotide sequences. In a later analysis, a clonal expansion index for each public chain was calculated from normalized within-repertoire ranks of inferred template counts. Generation probabilities in a later analysis came from a VDJ recombination model fitted to out-of-frame rearrangements, and those results were checked against IGoR. In a later analysis, hypergeometric tests were used to score TCR-TCR, TCR-HLA and TCR-CMV co-occurrence, with a repertoire-size bias correction applied to TCR pairs. In a later analysis, false discovery rates were estimated by permuting HLA or CMV assignments 20 times. In a later analysis, co-occurring TCRs were grouped using DBSCAN, and TCRdist sequence similarity was added for clustering within HLA-allele-positive subsets. Repertoires with fewer than 30,000 or more than 120,000 public chains, plus five repertoires with anomalous nucleotide sharing, were excluded from co-occurrence clustering. As stored in TCRdb, this immuneACCESS dataset retains in-frame rearrangements with V and J assigned. A fraction of the clones does not appear; measured against another copy, unresolved V genes explain less than half of the discrepancy, and the remainder lacks a known reason. V and J calls and clone size are those listed in that table; D and trimming were worked out from the DNA. This sample has around 170,000 clones in its table, and approximately 79% of those were observed once. Of the sample, roughly 0.64% falls within the top ten clones.

Overall study results and their limits: A total of 164 TCR beta chains were listed by the study as associated with cytomegalovirus. Across donors, most TCR sequences were observed very rarely, whereas some public TCRs were present in many individuals. A further reported finding was that TCR beta sequences accurately predicted the HLA-A and HLA-B alleles for most subjects in the first cohort. A few of the identified cytomegalovirus-associated TCR beta chains were confirmed in vitro to be specific for cytomegalovirus antigens. Because HLA typing was missing for some donors at each locus, association tests included only the typed subset. According to a later genetic analysis, donors in an Asian-associated ancestry cluster had fewer N-insertions in productive TCRs than the roughly 670-donor mean. According to a later analysis, most CMV-associated TCR beta chains appeared to be HLA-restricted, and the HLA associations seemed to be driven largely by CMV exposure. According to a later analysis, parvovirus B19, influenza, CMV and Epstein-Barr virus appeared linked to several top co-occurrence clusters. The earlier analysis of 587 of the donors excluded roughly 17 rarely observed V segments, including chromosome 9 orphons, because counts were too low. When HLA alleles, especially DR and DQ, strongly co-occurred, attributing TCR associations to individual alleles was difficult. Broadly in line with IMGT annotations, most TCR beta V segments showed up in productive rearrangements about 87% or about 30% of the time in an earlier analysis of 450 to 600 of the donors. The 87-base-pair reads could not distinguish some IMGT-functional V segments, including TRBV6-2 and TRBV6-3, so those segments were excluded. In a later genetic analysis, a missense DCLRE1C variant was associated with V-gene and J-gene trimming of TCR beta chains, and the association was replicated in an independent cohort. Roughly uniform sequencing depth across donors was assumed in presence/absence analyses, although this assumption may not hold. The classifier was reported to diagnose cytomegalovirus status with high specificity and sensitivity in both the original and validation cohorts. At a false discovery rate of 0.05, a later analysis linked around 15,000 TCR beta sequences to specific HLA alleles. A cluster of highly shared sequence variants was judged likely to represent a technical artifact of the sequencing pipeline. In a later analysis, the rate of TCR association differed among HLA loci, with DRB1 alleles having the most associated TCRs and HLA-C alleles having the fewest. In this cohort, only TCR beta chains were sequenced, and detectable features were limited by the absence of alpha or paired-chain data. In a later analysis, HLA-associated TCR beta chains were found to be more clonally expanded and to have lower generation probabilities than equally common non-associated chains. Correlated functional status among segregating V segments might be attributable to linkage disequilibrium, but an unknown experimental factor could not be ruled out. CMV serostatus was the only immune exposure information available for the cohort. The authors suggested that the approach could potentially be extended to other disease states and immunological phenotypes.

With regard to this clone: It lacks a known antigen. One base away there is no much larger clone; base qualities are not given.

In total, roughly 710 healthy bone marrow donors made up the cohort. At the time of sampling, every cohort member was nominally healthy, though immune exposures that went unrecorded were likely present. The donor was CMV seronegative and was included in the group of hundreds of seronegative cohort members. A peripheral blood sample was collected from each donor, and TCR beta sequencing was performed on peripheral blood mononuclear cells. Genomic DNA extraction from the blood cell samples was performed with the Qiagen DNeasy Blood Extraction Kit. The CDR3 covers 14 residues, taking in both the cysteine and the phenylalanine. Only the CDR3 DNA is retained, 42 bases long and in frame from the first base. After removal of 8 bases from V and 4 bases from J, the junction retains 8 bases not matched to a gene. CDR1 and CDR2 (SNHLY, FYNNEI) derive from the germline V gene.

Sequenced sample: PBMCs. The origin of this receptor is a middle-aged woman in good health and CMV-seronegative. Recombination connected TRBV2 to TRBJ1-1; 9 bases in between match TRBD1. CDR3 reads: CASRDREFGTEAFF. The sequenced DNA: TGTGCCAGCCGGGACAGGGAGTTTGGCACTGAAGCTTTCTTT.